This paragraph covers one TCR beta chain sequence. This sample was included in a study of blood T cell repertoires in COVID-19. Looking at the study overall: Samples representing acute and convalescent COVID-19 were sourced from the United States, Italy and Spain.

The data were produced by immunoSEQ multiplex PCR, yet TCRdb's version contains in-frame clones alone and is incomplete. Found here are around 98,000 clones, 75% to 85% of them singletons; the top ten hold approximately 25%. The junction had 8 bases not matched to a gene; V was cut back by 3 bases and J by 4 bases. Germline-derived CDR1 and CDR2 are DFQATT and SNEGSKA (reference sequence). This CDR3 comprises 14 residues. The source material was peripheral blood. The clonotype originates from a man between 65 and 80 years old with acute or convalescent COVID-19. The genes are TRBV20-1 and TRBJ2-7, with 8 bases that match TRBD2. CDR3 coding DNA: TGCAGTGCTAGTGTCGGGAGGGTCGGGTACGAGCAGTACTTC. Protein product: CSASVGRVGYEQYF.